This T cell receptor (beta chain) was identified during a study of cytomegalovirus exposure and HLA in healthy donors. Background on the study: Within an early data release were tens of millions of unique TCRs drawn from HLA-typed donors.

V lost 3 bases and J lost 5, with 12 bases in between. The germline V gene has CDR1 SGHNT and CDR2 YYREEE (reference sequence). The CDR3 is 14 residues long. It was with 60 Vbeta and 13 Jbeta primers that the PCR ran. Sequencing used immunoSEQ multiplex PCR; TCRdb keeps in-frame clones, though not all of them. Of about 180,000 clones in the sample, roughly three quarters were seen once. V is TRBV5-4 and J is TRBJ1-5; D possibly corresponds to TRBD1 (6 bases). The sequencing sample was made of PBMCs. The sequence was collected from a woman aged 25 to 39 in good health and CMV-seropositive. DNA for the CDR3: TGTGCCAGCAGCTCCGCAGGGGCCGATCAGCCCCAGCATTTT. Protein sequence: CASSSAGADQPQHF.